These 15 T cell receptor beta chains were all obtained from the same sample, sequenced in a study of cytomegalovirus exposure and HLA in healthy donors. With 60 Vbeta and 13 Jbeta primers, the PCR was carried out. The assay was immunoSEQ multiplex PCR, and TCRdb's table has in-frame clones only and misses some. Among 35,000 to 45,000 clones listed, roughly 64% were seen once. The sequencing input was PBMCs. Receptors originate from a man in his 60s in good health and CMV-seropositive.

The chain has TRBV6-6 and TRBJ1-2; D is uncertain. The CDR3 is 14 residues long. Germline V gene lookup returns CDR1 MNHNY and CDR2 SVGAGI (reference sequence). Trimming cost V 5 bases and J 4 bases, with 14 bases left between them. For the CDR3, the DNA is TGTGCCAGCAGTCCCGGGAGAGGGTCCTATGGCTACACCTTC. Protein sequence: CASSPGRGSYGYTF.

The rearrangement uses TRBV6-4 and TRBJ2-3; TRBD2 agrees at 7 bases. The CDR3 loop spans 14 amino acids. The germline CDR1 and CDR2 sequences are MRHNA and SNTAGT. V trimming: 7 bases; J trimming: 0 bases; junction bases outside the gene matches: 4. The CDR3 DNA follows: TGTGCCAGCAAGACTAGCCACAGCACAGATACGCAGTATTTT. It specifies CASKTSHSTDTQYF.

The genes are TRBV28 and TRBJ1-1; TRBD1 is a possible D gene (5 bases). Looked up from germline, CDR1 is MDHEN and CDR2 is SYDVKM. The CDR3 loop spans 14 amino acids. Trimming removed 5 bases at V and 5 bases at J, with 15 bases between. CDR3 protein: CASSAVGGGTEAFF. CDR3 nucleotides: TGTGCCAGCAGTGCGGTCGGGGGAGGGACTGAAGCTTTCTTT.

V usage is TRBV5-1 and J usage is TRBJ1-5, with TRBD1 identical over 7 bases. Germline CDR1 SGHRS, CDR2 YFSETQ. The V segment lost 4 bases and the J segment 1 base; nucleotides outside the gene matches: 2. The CDR3 spans 14 residues. CDR3 DNA sequence: TGCGCCAGCAGCGCGACAGGGAGCAATCAGCCCCAGCATTTT. This gives the protein CASSATGSNQPQHF.

The rearrangement uses TRBV5-6 and TRBJ2-5, with 13 bases fitting TRBD2. J was trimmed by 9 bases and V by 0 bases; bases with no gene match: 5. CDR3 size: 15 residues. Germline V gene sequence: CDR1 SGHDT, CDR2 YYEEEE. In nucleotides, the CDR3 is TGTGCCAGCAGCTTGGGGGGGACTAGCGGGATGGCCCAGTACTTC. This sequence encodes CASSLGGTSGMAQYF.

The V gene is TRBV11-2, the J gene TRBJ2-7; 11 nucleotides match TRBD2. The V gene end was trimmed by 5 bases and the J gene end by 3 bases; junction bases not matched to a gene: 6. The CDR3 contains 15 residues. Germline V gene lookup returns CDR1 SGHAT and CDR2 FQNNGV. The CDR3 reads CASSLIAGGVYEQYF. CDR3 in DNA: TGTGCCAGCAGCCTTATAGCGGGAGGGGTCTACGAGCAGTACTTC.

The genes are TRBV28 and TRBJ1-5; TRBD1 matches 8 bases. This CDR3 is 14 amino acids long. In germline, CDR1 is MDHEN, CDR2 SYDVKM. V was clipped by 6 bases and J by 2 bases; unmatched bases: 3. CDR3 sequence (DNA): TGTGCCAGCAGGGTGGGACAGGGCAATCAGCCCCAGCATTTT. Protein: CASRVGQGNQPQHF.

The chain has TRBV19 and TRBJ1-6, with 9 bases fitting TRBD1. The CDR3 covers 19 residues. Germline CDR1 is LNHDA and CDR2 is SQIVND (reference sequence). The ends lost 7 bases at V and 9 bases at J; junction bases unmatched: 22. CDR3 bases: TGTGCCAGTACTTCATTTACCGGGACAGGGAAAGGTTGGGGTTCACCCCTCCACTTT. This gives the protein CASTSFTGTGKGWGSPLHF.

The CDR3 here is CASTAGTYSYF. The CDR3 DNA reads TGTGCCAGCACCGCCGGGACATACTCATATTTT. V gene TRBV6-5 combines with J gene TRBJ2-3; TRBD1 is a possible D gene (6 bases). Trimming shortened V by 7 bases and J by 15 bases, and 17 bases separated the two germline ends. Per germline, CDR1 MNHEY and CDR2 SVGAGI. CDR3 length: 11 residues.

This clone was detected once. This rearrangement joins TRBV23-1 to TRBJ2-7; a possible D gene is TRBD1 (8 bases). TRBV23-1 is sorted into the ORF group, with uncertain function. The CDR3 has 20 residues. V shed 3 bases and J shed 2 bases, with 29 bases lying between them. CDR3 coding DNA: TGCGCCAGCAGTCACTCCCGGGGGGCGGACAGGGAAGCGGCCCCCTACGAGCAGTACTTC. Translated, it gives CASSHSRGADREAAPYEQYF.

This chain connects TRBV10-1 to TRBJ2-2, with D tentatively TRBD2 (5 bases). Germline assignment: CDR1 WNHNN and CDR2 SYGVQD (reference sequence). Trimming took 10 bases from V and 3 from J, leaving 12 bases between them. The CDR3 loop spans 13 amino acids. For the CDR3, the DNA is TGCGCCAACCCCGGGGTCTACACCGGGGAGCTGTTTTTT. It codes for CANPGVYTGELFF.

The chain links TRBV7-2 to TRBJ2-1, with 14 bases identical to TRBD2. Trimming took 1 base from V and 9 from J; bases not matched to a gene: 8. Germline CDR1 SGHTA, CDR2 FQGNSA. CDR3 length: 17 residues. This CDR3 is CASSLDGPGLAGVEQFF. The CDR3 DNA reads TGTGCCAGCAGCTTAGATGGACCGGGACTAGCGGGAGTTGAGCAGTTCTTC.

The CDR3, as DNA: TGTGCCAGCAGCTTGTCCCTGGGCAGGGTCGAAAGCAATCAGCCCCAGCATTTT. It codes for CASSLSLGRVESNQPQHF. This chain joins TRBV5-6 and TRBJ1-5; maybe TRBD1 (5 bases). CDR1 and CDR2 (germline): SGHDT, YYEEEE. With 1 base removed from V and 1 base from J, the gap between germline ends came to 18 bases. The CDR3 sequence is 18 residues long.

The gene calls are TRBV19 and TRBJ2-2, with TRBD1 identical over 11 bases. The CDR3 extends over 19 amino acids. J was trimmed by 7 bases and V by 5 bases; bases with no gene match: 18. Germline loops: CDR1 LNHDA, CDR2 SQIVND (reference sequence). The CDR3 spells CASSLRVATGQGASGELFF. CDR3 nucleotide sequence: TGTGCCAGTAGTCTACGAGTGGCCACAGGACAGGGGGCGAGCGGGGAGCTGTTTTTT.

This clone was recorded a few times. The V and J genes are TRBV6-1 and TRBJ2-3; 12 nucleotides line up with TRBD1. The CDR3 has 14 amino acids. CDR1 and CDR2 from the germline V gene are MNHNS and SASEGT. V trimming: 8 bases; J trimming: 3 bases; junction bases outside the gene matches: 3. The CDR3 DNA reads TGTGCCAGCCGGGACAGGGGGCGGACAGATACGCAGTATTTT. It specifies CASRDRGRTDTQYF.